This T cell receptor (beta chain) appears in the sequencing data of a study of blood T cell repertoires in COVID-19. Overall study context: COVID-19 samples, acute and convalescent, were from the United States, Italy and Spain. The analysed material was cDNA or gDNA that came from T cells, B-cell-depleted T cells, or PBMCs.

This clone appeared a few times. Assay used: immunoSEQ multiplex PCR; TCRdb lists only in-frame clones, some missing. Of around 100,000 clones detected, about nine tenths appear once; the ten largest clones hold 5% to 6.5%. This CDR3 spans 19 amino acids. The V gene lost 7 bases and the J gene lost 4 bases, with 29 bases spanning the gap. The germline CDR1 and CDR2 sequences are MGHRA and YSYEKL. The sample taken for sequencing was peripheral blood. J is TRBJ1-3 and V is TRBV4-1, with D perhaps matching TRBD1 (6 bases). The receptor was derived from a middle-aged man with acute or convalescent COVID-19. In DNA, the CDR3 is TGCGCCAGCACCCCTAGGGCAGCGGGGGCCCCCTTTCGCGGAAACACCATATATTTT. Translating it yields CASTPRAAGAPFRGNTIYF.